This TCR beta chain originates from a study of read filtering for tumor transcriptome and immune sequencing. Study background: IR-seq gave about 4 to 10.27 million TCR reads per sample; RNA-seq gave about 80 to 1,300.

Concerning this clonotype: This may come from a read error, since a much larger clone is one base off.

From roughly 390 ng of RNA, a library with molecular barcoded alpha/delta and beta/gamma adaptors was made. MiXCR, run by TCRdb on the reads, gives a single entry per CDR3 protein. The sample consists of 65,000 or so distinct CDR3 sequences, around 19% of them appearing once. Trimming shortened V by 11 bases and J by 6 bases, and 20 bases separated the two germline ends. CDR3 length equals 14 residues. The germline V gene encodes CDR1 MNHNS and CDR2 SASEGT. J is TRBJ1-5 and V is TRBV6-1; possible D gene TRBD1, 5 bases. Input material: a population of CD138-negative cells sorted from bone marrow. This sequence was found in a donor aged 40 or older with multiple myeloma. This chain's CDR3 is CAGPGQGNRQPQHF. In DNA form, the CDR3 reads TGTGCCGGCCCCGGACAAGGGAACCGTCAGCCCCAGCATTTT.